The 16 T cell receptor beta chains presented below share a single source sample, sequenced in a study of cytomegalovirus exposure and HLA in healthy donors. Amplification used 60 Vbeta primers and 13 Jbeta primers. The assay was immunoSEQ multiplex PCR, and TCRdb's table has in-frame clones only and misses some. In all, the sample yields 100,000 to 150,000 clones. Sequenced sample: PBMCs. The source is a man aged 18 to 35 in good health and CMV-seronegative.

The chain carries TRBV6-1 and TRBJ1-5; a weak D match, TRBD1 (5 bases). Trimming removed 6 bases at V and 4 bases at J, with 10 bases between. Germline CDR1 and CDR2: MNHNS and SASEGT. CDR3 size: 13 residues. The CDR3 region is CASRAGGNQPQHF. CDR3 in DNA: TGTGCCAGCAGGGCGGGGGGAAATCAGCCCCAGCATTTT.

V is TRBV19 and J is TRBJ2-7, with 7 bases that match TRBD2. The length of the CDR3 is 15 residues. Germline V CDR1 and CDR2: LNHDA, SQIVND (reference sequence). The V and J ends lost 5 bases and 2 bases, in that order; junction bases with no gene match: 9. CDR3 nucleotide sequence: TGTGCCAGTAGTTCTTACCGTCGGGGGGCCTACGAGCAGTACTTC. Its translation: CASSSYRRGAYEQYF.

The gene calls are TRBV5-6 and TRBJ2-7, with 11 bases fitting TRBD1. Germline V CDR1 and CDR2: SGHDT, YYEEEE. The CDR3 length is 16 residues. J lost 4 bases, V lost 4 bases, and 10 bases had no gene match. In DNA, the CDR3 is TGTGCCAGCAGCCCACCGGGGGGACAGGGGGAATACGAGCAGTACTTC. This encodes CASSPPGGQGEYEQYF.

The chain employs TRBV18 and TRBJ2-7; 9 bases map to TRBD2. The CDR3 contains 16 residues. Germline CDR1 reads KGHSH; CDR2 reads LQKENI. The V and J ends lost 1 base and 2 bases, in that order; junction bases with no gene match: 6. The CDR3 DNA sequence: TGTGCCAGCTCACCACTCAGCAGCGGGGGGCCCTACGAGCAGTACTTC. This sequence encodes CASSPLSSGGPYEQYF.

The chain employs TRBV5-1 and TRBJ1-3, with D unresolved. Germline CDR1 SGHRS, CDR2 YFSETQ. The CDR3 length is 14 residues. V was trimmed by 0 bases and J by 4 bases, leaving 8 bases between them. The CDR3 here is CASSLGGEGNTIYF. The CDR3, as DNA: TGCGCCAGCAGCTTGGGCGGGGAAGGAAACACCATATATTTT.

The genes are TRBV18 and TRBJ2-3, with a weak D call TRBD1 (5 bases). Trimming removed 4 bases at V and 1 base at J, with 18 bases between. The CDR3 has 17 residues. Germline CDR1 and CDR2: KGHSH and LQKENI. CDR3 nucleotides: TGTGCCAGCTCACTCCTAGGGGCCTCAATACGCACAGATACGCAGTATTTT. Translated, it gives CASSLLGASIRTDTQYF.

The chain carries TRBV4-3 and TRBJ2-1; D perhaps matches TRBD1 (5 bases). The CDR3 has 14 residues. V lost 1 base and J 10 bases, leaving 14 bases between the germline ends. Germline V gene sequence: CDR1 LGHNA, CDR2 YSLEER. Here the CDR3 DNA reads TGCGCCAGCAGCCAAGGGCAGGGTGATGAAGAGCAGTTCTTC. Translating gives CASSQGQGDEEQFF.

As DNA, the CDR3 is TGTGCCAGCAGCGACCGGGAAAACACCGGGGAGCTGTTTTTT. Translating it yields CASSDRENTGELFF. The chain employs TRBV5-4 and TRBJ2-2, with a possible D match to TRBD2 (5 bases). Trimming stripped 4 bases from V and 2 bases from J, with 9 bases between. The CDR3 is 14 amino acids. The germline CDR1 and CDR2 sequences are SGHNT and YYREEE (reference sequence).

CDR3 region: CAISESRLGGTEAFF. For the CDR3, the DNA is TGTGCCATCAGTGAGTCGCGCCTAGGAGGCACTGAAGCTTTCTTT. The V gene is TRBV10-3, the J gene TRBJ1-1; D call uncertain. The CDR3 has 15 amino acids. The V end was cut by 0 bases, the J end by 4 bases, with 12 bases between. CDR1 is ENHRY and CDR2 is SYGVKD in the germline V gene.

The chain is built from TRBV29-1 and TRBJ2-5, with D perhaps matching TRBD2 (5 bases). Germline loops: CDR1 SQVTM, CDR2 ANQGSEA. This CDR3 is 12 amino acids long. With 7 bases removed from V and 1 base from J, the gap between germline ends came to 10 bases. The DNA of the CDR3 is TGCAGCGCTACGGGAAGCCAAGAGACCCAGTACTTC. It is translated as CSATGSQETQYF. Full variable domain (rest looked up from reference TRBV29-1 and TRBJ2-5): SAVISQKPSRDICQRGTSLTIQCQVDSQVTMMFWYRQQPGQSLTLIATANQGSEATYESGFVIDKFPISRPNLTFSTLTVSNMSPEDSSIYLCSATGSQETQYFGPGTRLLVL.

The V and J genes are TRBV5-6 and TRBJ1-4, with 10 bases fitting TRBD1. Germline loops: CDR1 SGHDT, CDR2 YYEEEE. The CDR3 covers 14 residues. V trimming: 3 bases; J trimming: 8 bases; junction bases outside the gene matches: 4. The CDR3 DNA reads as TGTGCCAGCAGCTCCGGGACAGGGGCAGAAAAACTGTTTTTT. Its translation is CASSSGTGAEKLFF. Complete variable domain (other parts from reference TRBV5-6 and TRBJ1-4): DAGVTQSPTHLIKTRGQQVTLRCSPKSGHDTVSWYQQALGQGPQFIFQYYEEEERQRGNFPDRFSGHQFPNYSSELNVNALLLGDSALYLCASSSGTGAEKLFFGSGTQLSVL.

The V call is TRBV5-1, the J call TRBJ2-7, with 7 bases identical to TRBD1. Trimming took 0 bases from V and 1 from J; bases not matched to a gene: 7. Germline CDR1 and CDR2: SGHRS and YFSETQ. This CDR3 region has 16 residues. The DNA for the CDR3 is TGCGCCAGCAGCTTGGAGGGCAGGGGGTTATCCTACGAGCAGTACTTC. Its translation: CASSLEGRGLSYEQYF.

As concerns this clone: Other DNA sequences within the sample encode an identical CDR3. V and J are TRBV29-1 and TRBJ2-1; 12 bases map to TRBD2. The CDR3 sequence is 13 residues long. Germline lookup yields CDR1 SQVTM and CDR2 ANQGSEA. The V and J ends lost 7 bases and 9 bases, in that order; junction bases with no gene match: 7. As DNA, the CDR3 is TGCAGCGGCAGACTAGCGGGAGAGGGTGAGCAGTTCTTC. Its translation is CSGRLAGEGEQFF.

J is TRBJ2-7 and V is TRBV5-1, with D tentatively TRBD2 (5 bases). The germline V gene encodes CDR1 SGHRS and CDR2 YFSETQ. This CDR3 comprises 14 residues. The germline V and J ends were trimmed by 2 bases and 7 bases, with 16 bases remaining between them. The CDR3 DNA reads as TGCGCCAGCAGCTTTGGAAGCGGAGCCCAAGAGCAGTACTTC. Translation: CASSFGSGAQEQYF. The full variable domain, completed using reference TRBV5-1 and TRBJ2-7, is KAGVTQTPRYLIKTRGQQVTLSCSPISGHRSVSWYQQTPGQGLQFLFEYFSETQRNKGNFPGRFSGRQFSNSRSEMNVSTLELGDSALYLCASSFGSGAQEQYFGPGTRLTVT.

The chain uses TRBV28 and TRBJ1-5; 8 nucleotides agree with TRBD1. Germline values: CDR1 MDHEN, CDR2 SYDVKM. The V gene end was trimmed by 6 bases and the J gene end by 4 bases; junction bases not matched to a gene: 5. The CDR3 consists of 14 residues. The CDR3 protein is CASRGGQDNQPQHF. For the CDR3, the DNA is TGTGCCAGCAGGGGGGGACAGGATAATCAGCCCCAGCATTTT.

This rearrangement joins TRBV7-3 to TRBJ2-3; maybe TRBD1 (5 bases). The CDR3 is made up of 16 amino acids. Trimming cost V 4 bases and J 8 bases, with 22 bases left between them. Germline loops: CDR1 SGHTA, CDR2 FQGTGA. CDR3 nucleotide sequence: TGTGCCAGCAGCTCCCTCGGTCCTTCTAATCAGGGTACGCAGTATTTT. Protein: CASSSLGPSNQGTQYF.